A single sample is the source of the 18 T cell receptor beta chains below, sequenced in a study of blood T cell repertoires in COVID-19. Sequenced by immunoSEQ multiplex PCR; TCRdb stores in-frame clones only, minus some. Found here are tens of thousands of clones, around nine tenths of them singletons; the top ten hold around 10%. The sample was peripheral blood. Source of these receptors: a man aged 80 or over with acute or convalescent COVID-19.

The CDR3 spells CASSTGTTGYGYTF. CDR3 DNA: TGTGCCAGCAGCACGGGGACAACGGGCTATGGCTACACCTTC. The rearrangement links TRBV11-2 to TRBJ1-2, with D possibly being TRBD1 (6 bases). Germline V gives CDR1 SGHAT, CDR2 FQNNGV. V was shortened by 5 bases and J by 4 bases, with 14 bases between the two germline ends. The CDR3 runs 14 residues.

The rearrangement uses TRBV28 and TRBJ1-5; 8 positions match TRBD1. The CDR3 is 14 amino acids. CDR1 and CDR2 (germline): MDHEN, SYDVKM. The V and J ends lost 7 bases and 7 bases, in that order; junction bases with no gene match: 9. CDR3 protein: CASKMDREEQPQHF. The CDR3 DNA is TGTGCCAGCAAAATGGACAGGGAGGAGCAGCCCCAGCATTTT.

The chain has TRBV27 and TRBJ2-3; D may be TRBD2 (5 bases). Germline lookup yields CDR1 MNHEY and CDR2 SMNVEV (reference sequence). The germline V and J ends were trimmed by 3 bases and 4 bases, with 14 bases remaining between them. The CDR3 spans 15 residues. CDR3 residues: CASSFRLARSDTQYF. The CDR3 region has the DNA TGTGCCAGCAGTTTCCGGCTAGCTCGGTCAGATACGCAGTATTTT.

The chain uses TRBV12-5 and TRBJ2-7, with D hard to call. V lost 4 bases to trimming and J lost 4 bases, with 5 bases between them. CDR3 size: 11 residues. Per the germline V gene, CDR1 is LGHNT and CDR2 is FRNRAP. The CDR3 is CASGSQYEQYF. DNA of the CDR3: TGTGCTAGTGGTTCCCAATACGAGCAGTACTTC.

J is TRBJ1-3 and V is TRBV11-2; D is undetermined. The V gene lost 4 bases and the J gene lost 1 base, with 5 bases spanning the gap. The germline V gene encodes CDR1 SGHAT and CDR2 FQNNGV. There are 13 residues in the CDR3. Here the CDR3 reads CASSSASGNTIYF. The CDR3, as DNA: TGTGCCAGCAGCTCCGCGTCTGGAAACACCATATATTTT.

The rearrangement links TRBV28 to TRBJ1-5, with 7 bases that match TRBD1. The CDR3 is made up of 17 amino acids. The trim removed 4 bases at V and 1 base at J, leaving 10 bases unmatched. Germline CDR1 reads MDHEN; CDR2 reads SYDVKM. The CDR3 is CASSSTVYRGSNQPQHF. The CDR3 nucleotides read TGTGCCAGCAGTTCCACTGTTTACAGGGGAAGCAATCAGCCCCAGCATTTT.

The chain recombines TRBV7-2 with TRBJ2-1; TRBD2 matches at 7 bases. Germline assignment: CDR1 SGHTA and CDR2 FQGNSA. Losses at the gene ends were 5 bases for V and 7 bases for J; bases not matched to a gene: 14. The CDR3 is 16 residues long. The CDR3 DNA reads TGTGCCAGCAGCCTACACGGACTAGGGGTCGGGAATGAGCAGTTCTTC. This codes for CASSLHGLGVGNEQFF.

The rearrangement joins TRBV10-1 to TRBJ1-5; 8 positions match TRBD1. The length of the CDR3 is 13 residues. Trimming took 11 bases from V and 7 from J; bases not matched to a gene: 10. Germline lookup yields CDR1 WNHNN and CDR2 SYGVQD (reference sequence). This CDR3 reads CARHGQGGQPQHF. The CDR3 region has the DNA TGCGCCCGTCACGGACAGGGAGGGCAGCCCCAGCATTTT.

CDR3 protein: CASSYVPGQLGQPQHF. CDR3 nucleotides: TGTGCCAGCAGCTATGTCCCGGGACAATTAGGTCAGCCCCAGCATTTT. The chain couples TRBV5-5 to TRBJ1-5; D might be TRBD1 (6 bases). V was cut by 3 bases and J by 6 bases, with 19 bases left in between. Germline-derived CDR1 and CDR2 are SGHKS and YYEKEE (reference sequence). The CDR3 length is 16 residues.

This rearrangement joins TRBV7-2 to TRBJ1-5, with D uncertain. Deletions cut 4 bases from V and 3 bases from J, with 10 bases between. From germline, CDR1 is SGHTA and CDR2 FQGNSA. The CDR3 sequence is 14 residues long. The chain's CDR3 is CASSSLGTNQPQHF. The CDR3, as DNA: TGTGCCAGCAGCTCCCTGGGCACCAATCAGCCCCAGCATTTT.

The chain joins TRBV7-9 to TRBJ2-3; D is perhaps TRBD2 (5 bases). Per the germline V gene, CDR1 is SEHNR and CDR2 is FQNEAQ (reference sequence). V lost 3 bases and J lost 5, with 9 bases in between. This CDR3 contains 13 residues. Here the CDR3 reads CASSFYGGDTQYF. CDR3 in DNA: TGTGCCAGCAGCTTTTACGGAGGAGATACGCAGTATTTT.

The CDR3: CASRPGTGGRFEAFF. The CDR3 DNA reads as TGTGCCAGCAGGCCTGGGACAGGGGGAAGGTTTGAAGCTTTCTTT. The V gene is TRBV28, the J gene TRBJ1-1, with 11 bases that match TRBD1. From germline, CDR1 is MDHEN and CDR2 SYDVKM. This CDR3 contains 15 residues. With 6 bases clipped from V and 7 bases from J, the junction kept 10 bases outside the gene matches. The full variable domain, with the rest looked up from reference TRBV28 and TRBJ1-1, is DVKVTQSSRYLVKRTGEKVFLECVQDMDHENMFWYRQDPGLGLRLIYFSYDVKMKEKGDIPEGYSVSREKKERFSLILESASTNQTSMYLCASRPGTGGRFEAFFGQGTRLTVV.

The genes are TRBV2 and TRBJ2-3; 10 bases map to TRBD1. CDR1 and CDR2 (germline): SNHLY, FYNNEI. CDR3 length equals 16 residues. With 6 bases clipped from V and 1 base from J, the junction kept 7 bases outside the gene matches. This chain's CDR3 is CASRVGQGLGTDTQYF. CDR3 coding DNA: TGTGCCAGCAGGGTGGGACAGGGGTTGGGCACAGATACGCAGTATTTT.

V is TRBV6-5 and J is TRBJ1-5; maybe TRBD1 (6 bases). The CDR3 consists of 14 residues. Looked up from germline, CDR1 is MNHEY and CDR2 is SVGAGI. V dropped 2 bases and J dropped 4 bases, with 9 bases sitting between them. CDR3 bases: TGTGCCAGCAGTTACGGGGGCCGGAATCAGCCCCAGCATTTT. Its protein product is CASSYGGRNQPQHF.

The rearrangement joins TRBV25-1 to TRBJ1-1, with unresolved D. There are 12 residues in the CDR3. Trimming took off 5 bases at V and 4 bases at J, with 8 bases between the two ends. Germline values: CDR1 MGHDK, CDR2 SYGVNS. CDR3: CASSRYGTEAFF. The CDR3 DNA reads TGTGCCAGCAGTCGCTACGGCACTGAAGCTTTCTTT.

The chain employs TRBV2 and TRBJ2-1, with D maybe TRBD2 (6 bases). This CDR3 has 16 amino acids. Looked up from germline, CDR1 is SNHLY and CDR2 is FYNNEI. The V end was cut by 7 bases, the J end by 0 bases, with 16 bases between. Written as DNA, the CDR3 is TGTGCCAGCAACGAGGTGAGACTAGTCTCCTACAATGAGCAGTTCTTC. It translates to CASNEVRLVSYNEQFF.

The DNA of the CDR3 is TGTGCCAGCAGCTCCCCCCCTAGCGGCCACTACAATGAGCAGTTCTTC. This gives the protein CASSSPPSGHYNEQFF. V usage is TRBV5-4 and J usage is TRBJ2-1; 7 bases match TRBD2. The CDR3 sequence is 16 residues long. The germline CDR1 and CDR2 sequences are SGHNT and YYREEE (reference sequence). J gave up 3 bases and V 3 bases, and 9 bases lay outside the gene matches.

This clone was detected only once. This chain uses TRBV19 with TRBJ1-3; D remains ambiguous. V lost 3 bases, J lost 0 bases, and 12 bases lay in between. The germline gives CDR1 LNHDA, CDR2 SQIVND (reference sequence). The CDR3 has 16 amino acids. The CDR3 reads CASSITGIYSGNTIYF. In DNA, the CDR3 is TGTGCCAGTAGTATTACGGGTATTTACTCTGGAAACACCATATATTTT.